These T cell receptor beta chains were read from a single sample in a study of cytomegalovirus exposure and HLA in healthy donors. Measured with immunoSEQ multiplex PCR; TCRdb has only the in-frame clones, and not every one. This sample carries some 130,000 clones, more than 70% of them seen once, and the ten largest clones take about 3.1%. The sample was PBMCs. All receptors derive from a middle-aged man in good health and CMV-seronegative. The CDR3 runs from the conserved cysteine through the conserved F or W. D genes are given only for firm matches. Clone size is given for some rows only: seen once, a few or many times, or a class if the clone is expanded.

clone_size: NA; d_call: NA; j_call: TRBJ1-2; cdr3_length: 15; v_call: TRBV5-1; cdr3_aa: CASSLAGDRDYGYTF; cdr3_nt: TGCGCCAGCAGCTTGGCCGGCGACAGAGACTATGGCTACACCTTC
clone_size: NA; d_call: TRBD2; j_call: TRBJ2-3; cdr3_length: 15; v_call: TRBV5-1; cdr3_aa: CASSLKASGTDTQYF; cdr3_nt: TGCGCCAGCAGCTTGAAGGCTAGCGGGACGGATACGCAGTATTTT
clone_size: NA; d_call: TRBD1; j_call: TRBJ1-6; cdr3_length: 17; v_call: TRBV19; cdr3_aa: CASSILRTGAYNSPLHF; cdr3_nt: TGTGCCAGTAGTATTCTCAGGACAGGGGCCTATAATTCACCCCTCCACTTT
clone_size: NA; d_call: NA; j_call: TRBJ2-7; cdr3_length: 15; v_call: TRBV5-4; cdr3_aa: CASSTPTFGAHEQYF; cdr3_nt: TGTGCCAGCAGCACCCCTACGTTTGGGGCCCACGAGCAGTACTTC
clone_size: once; d_call: NA; j_call: TRBJ1-4; cdr3_length: 13; v_call: TRBV30; cdr3_aa: CAWSGGVNEKLFF; cdr3_nt: TGTGCCTGGAGTGGCGGGGTTAATGAAAAACTGTTTTTT
clone_size: NA; d_call: NA; j_call: TRBJ1-1; cdr3_length: 15; v_call: TRBV6-5; cdr3_aa: CASSSGGGSGSEAFF; cdr3_nt: TGTGCCAGCAGCTCTGGGGGGGGGTCGGGCTCTGAAGCTTTCTTT
clone_size: NA; d_call: TRBD1; j_call: TRBJ1-2; cdr3_length: 13; v_call: TRBV5-6; cdr3_aa: CASSPGQGYGYTF; cdr3_nt: TGTGCCAGCAGCCCGGGACAGGGCTATGGCTACACCTTC
clone_size: few; d_call: NA; j_call: TRBJ1-1; cdr3_length: 12; v_call: TRBV9; cdr3_aa: CASSSPGTEAFF; cdr3_nt: TGTGCCAGCAGCTCCCCGGGAACTGAAGCTTTCTTT
clone_size: few; d_call: TRBD1; j_call: TRBJ2-7; cdr3_length: 12; v_call: TRBV7-2; cdr3_aa: CASSSTGVLQYF; cdr3_nt: TGTGCCAGCAGCTCGACAGGGGTTTTGCAGTACTTC
clone_size: once; d_call: TRBD1; j_call: TRBJ2-7; cdr3_length: 15; v_call: TRBV6-5; cdr3_aa: CASRISGTGTYEQYF; cdr3_nt: TGTGCCAGCCGGATCTCCGGGACAGGGACCTACGAGCAGTACTTC
clone_size: few; d_call: TRBD1; j_call: TRBJ2-5; cdr3_length: 15; v_call: TRBV27; cdr3_aa: CASRDPGQGQETQYF; cdr3_nt: TGTGCCAGCCGAGACCCGGGACAGGGCCAAGAGACCCAGTACTTC
clone_size: NA; d_call: TRBD1; j_call: TRBJ2-5; cdr3_length: 12; v_call: TRBV29-1; cdr3_aa: CSVQGDRETQYF; cdr3_nt: TGCAGCGTTCAGGGGGATCGGGAGACCCAGTACTTC
clone_size: NA; d_call: NA; j_call: TRBJ2-6; cdr3_length: 16; v_call: TRBV5-1; cdr3_aa: CASSSAQLTGANVLTF; cdr3_nt: TGCGCCAGCAGCTCCGCACAGTTAACTGGGGCCAACGTCCTGACTTTC
clone_size: NA; d_call: TRBD1; j_call: TRBJ1-2; cdr3_length: 18; v_call: TRBV2; cdr3_aa: CASSDWAGPDRGNYGYTF; cdr3_nt: TGTGCCAGCAGTGATTGGGCGGGGCCGGACAGGGGTAACTATGGCTACACCTTC
clone_size: NA; d_call: NA; j_call: TRBJ1-1; cdr3_length: 14; v_call: TRBV6-4; cdr3_aa: CASSDPKAGGEAFF; cdr3_nt: TGTGCCAGCAGTGACCCAAAAGCCGGTGGTGAAGCTTTCTTT
clone_size: NA; d_call: NA; j_call: TRBJ2-1; cdr3_length: 15; v_call: TRBV25-1; cdr3_aa: CASSEYNRASNEQFF; cdr3_nt: TGTGCCAGCAGTGAATATAACAGGGCTTCCAATGAGCAGTTCTTC
clone_size: NA; d_call: NA; j_call: TRBJ1-1; cdr3_length: 11; v_call: TRBV21-1; cdr3_aa: CAVAGSTEAFF; cdr3_nt: TGTGCCGTGGCAGGGTCCACTGAAGCTTTCTTT
clone_size: NA; d_call: TRBD1; j_call: TRBJ1-1; cdr3_length: 17; v_call: TRBV7-9; cdr3_aa: CASSYGQGADLNTEAFF; cdr3_nt: TGTGCCAGCAGCTACGGACAGGGAGCGGATTTGAACACTGAAGCTTTCTTT
clone_size: NA; d_call: TRBD1; j_call: TRBJ2-7; cdr3_length: 15; v_call: TRBV6-5; cdr3_aa: CASSVQGAGNYEQYF; cdr3_nt: TGTGCCAGCAGTGTACAGGGGGCAGGCAACTACGAGCAGTACTTC
clone_size: NA; d_call: TRBD1; j_call: TRBJ2-6; cdr3_length: 18; v_call: TRBV30; cdr3_aa: CAWSQYGTGHSGANVLTF; cdr3_nt: TGTGCCTGGAGTCAATATGGGACAGGGCACTCTGGGGCCAACGTCCTGACTTTC
clone_size: few; d_call: NA; j_call: TRBJ2-1; cdr3_length: 12; v_call: TRBV30; cdr3_aa: CAESLFANEQFF; cdr3_nt: TGTGCCGAAAGTCTATTCGCCAATGAGCAGTTCTTC
clone_size: NA; d_call: NA; j_call: TRBJ2-7; cdr3_length: 11; v_call: TRBV5-4; cdr3_aa: CATRGSYEQYF; cdr3_nt: TGTGCCACCCGGGGATCCTACGAGCAGTACTTC
clone_size: NA; d_call: TRBD2; j_call: TRBJ2-3; cdr3_length: 18; v_call: TRBV9; cdr3_aa: CASSHPLELAGGTDTQYF; cdr3_nt: TGTGCCAGCAGCCACCCCCTCGAACTAGCGGGGGGCACAGATACGCAGTATTTT
clone_size: NA; d_call: TRBD2; j_call: TRBJ2-1; cdr3_length: 15; v_call: TRBV7-3; cdr3_aa: CASSLMAGGPTEQFF; cdr3_nt: TGTGCCAGCAGCTTGATGGCGGGAGGGCCGACTGAGCAGTTCTTC
clone_size: few; d_call: NA; j_call: TRBJ2-7; cdr3_length: 15; v_call: TRBV10-3; cdr3_aa: CAISHSAGRSDEQYF; cdr3_nt: TGTGCCATCAGTCACTCCGCGGGCAGGTCCGACGAGCAGTACTTC
clone_size: NA; d_call: NA; j_call: TRBJ1-5; cdr3_length: 13; v_call: TRBV5-5; cdr3_aa: CASSSYSNQPQHF; cdr3_nt: TGTGCCAGCAGCTCCTATAGCAATCAGCCCCAGCATTTT
clone_size: NA; d_call: TRBD2; j_call: TRBJ2-1; cdr3_length: 12; v_call: TRBV5-1; cdr3_aa: CASSFIAGEQFF; cdr3_nt: TGCGCCAGCAGCTTTATAGCGGGAGAGCAGTTCTTC
clone_size: NA; d_call: TRBD2; j_call: TRBJ2-5; cdr3_length: 14; v_call: TRBV28; cdr3_aa: CASRGLAGVETQYF; cdr3_nt: TGTGCCAGCAGGGGACTAGCGGGAGTAGAGACCCAGTACTTC
clone_size: NA; d_call: NA; j_call: TRBJ2-1; cdr3_length: 13; v_call: TRBV7-2; cdr3_aa: CASSSVNYNEQFF; cdr3_nt: TGTGCCAGCAGCTCCGTAAACTACAATGAGCAGTTCTTC
clone_size: NA; d_call: NA; j_call: TRBJ2-7; cdr3_length: 11; v_call: TRBV5-1; cdr3_aa: CASSSQGEQYF; cdr3_nt: TGCGCCAGCAGCTCCCAGGGCGAGCAGTACTTC
clone_size: NA; d_call: NA; j_call: TRBJ2-2; cdr3_length: 13; v_call: TRBV9; cdr3_aa: CASSLGAPGELFF; cdr3_nt: TGTGCCAGCAGCCTGGGGGCGCCCGGGGAGCTGTTTTTT
clone_size: NA; d_call: TRBD2; j_call: TRBJ2-1; cdr3_length: 17; v_call: TRBV7-6; cdr3_aa: CASSSYWTSGGYNEQFF; cdr3_nt: TGTGCCAGCAGCTCTTATTGGACTAGCGGGGGCTACAATGAGCAGTTCTTC
clone_size: NA; d_call: TRBD2; j_call: TRBJ2-1; cdr3_length: 15; v_call: TRBV5-1; cdr3_aa: CASSGREGQGNEQFF; cdr3_nt: TGCGCCAGCAGCGGGCGGGAGGGCCAGGGAAATGAGCAGTTCTTC
clone_size: NA; d_call: TRBD1; j_call: TRBJ1-6; cdr3_length: 15; v_call: TRBV5-1; cdr3_aa: CASSPGQGYTSPLHF; cdr3_nt: TGCGCCAGCAGCCCGGGACAGGGTTATACTTCACCCCTCCACTTT
clone_size: NA; d_call: NA; j_call: TRBJ2-7; cdr3_length: 11; v_call: TRBV29-1; cdr3_aa: CSVGGGDEQYF; cdr3_nt: TGCAGCGTAGGGGGTGGCGACGAGCAGTACTTC
clone_size: NA; d_call: TRBD1; j_call: TRBJ1-1; cdr3_length: 12; v_call: TRBV6-5; cdr3_aa: CASSGDRAKAFF; cdr3_nt: TGTGCCAGCAGTGGGGACAGGGCCAAAGCTTTCTTT
clone_size: NA; d_call: TRBD2; j_call: TRBJ2-3; cdr3_length: 20; v_call: TRBV4-3; cdr3_aa: CASSRTRSIAGTPSTDTQYF; cdr3_nt: TGCGCCAGCAGCCGGACTAGGTCTATAGCGGGCACACCTAGCACAGATACGCAGTATTTT
clone_size: NA; d_call: NA; j_call: TRBJ2-3; cdr3_length: 16; v_call: TRBV7-2; cdr3_aa: CASIERAASGTDTQYF; cdr3_nt: TGTGCCAGCATCGAAAGAGCGGCTAGCGGCACAGATACGCAGTATTTT
clone_size: once; d_call: TRBD2; j_call: TRBJ2-5; cdr3_length: 15; v_call: TRBV9; cdr3_aa: CASSVVSGGQETQYF; cdr3_nt: TGTGCCAGCAGCGTAGTTAGCGGGGGCCAAGAGACCCAGTACTTC
clone_size: NA; d_call: NA; j_call: TRBJ1-5; cdr3_length: 14; v_call: TRBV2; cdr3_aa: CASVREEGNQPQHF; cdr3_nt: TGTGCCAGCGTACGGGAGGAGGGCAATCAGCCCCAGCATTTT
clone_size: NA; d_call: NA; j_call: TRBJ2-7; cdr3_length: 17; v_call: TRBV29-1; cdr3_aa: CSVVGETSRAWSYEQYF; cdr3_nt: TGCAGCGTTGTGGGTGAGACGTCCAGGGCCTGGTCCTACGAGCAGTACTTC
clone_size: few; d_call: NA; j_call: TRBJ2-3; cdr3_length: 15; v_call: TRBV7-7; cdr3_aa: CASSPTGIGADTQYF; cdr3_nt: TGTGCCAGCAGCCCCACAGGGATTGGGGCAGATACGCAGTATTTT
clone_size: few; d_call: NA; j_call: TRBJ1-3; cdr3_length: 15; v_call: TRBV19; cdr3_aa: CASRPQAYLGNTIYF; cdr3_nt: TGTGCCAGTAGACCCCAGGCCTACCTAGGAAACACCATATATTTT
clone_size: NA; d_call: NA; j_call: TRBJ1-2; cdr3_length: 15; v_call: TRBV6-5; cdr3_aa: CASRLTFDSNYGYTF; cdr3_nt: TGTGCCAGCAGACTAACTTTCGACAGTAACTATGGCTACACCTTC
clone_size: once; d_call: NA; j_call: TRBJ1-5; cdr3_length: 14; v_call: TRBV6-6; cdr3_aa: CASSYGRDGQPQHF; cdr3_nt: TGTGCCAGCAGTTACGGGAGGGACGGTCAGCCCCAGCATTTT
clone_size: few; d_call: TRBD1; j_call: TRBJ1-6; cdr3_length: 16; v_call: TRBV7-2; cdr3_aa: CASSFRVAGGFSPLHF; cdr3_nt: TGTGCCAGCAGCTTCCGGGTCGCAGGGGGCTTTTCACCCCTCCACTTT
clone_size: NA; d_call: TRBD1; j_call: TRBJ2-6; cdr3_length: 19; v_call: TRBV27; cdr3_aa: CASSLSKGQANSGANVLTF; cdr3_nt: TGTGCCAGCAGTTTATCAAAGGGACAGGCCAACTCTGGGGCCAACGTCCTGACTTTC
clone_size: NA; d_call: TRBD2; j_call: TRBJ2-7; cdr3_length: 14; v_call: TRBV6-5; cdr3_aa: CASRGLAGRSEQYF; cdr3_nt: TGTGCCAGTCGGGGACTAGCGGGTAGATCCGAGCAGTACTTC
clone_size: NA; d_call: TRBD2; j_call: TRBJ2-5; cdr3_length: 17; v_call: TRBV7-7; cdr3_aa: CASSPRTDRAGEETQYF; cdr3_nt: TGTGCCAGCAGCCCCAGAACCGACCGAGCGGGGGAAGAGACCCAGTACTTC
clone_size: NA; d_call: TRBD1; j_call: TRBJ2-5; cdr3_length: 15; v_call: TRBV5-1; cdr3_aa: CASSLAGDRGETQYF; cdr3_nt: TGCGCCAGCAGCTTGGCCGGGGACAGGGGAGAGACCCAGTACTTC
clone_size: few; d_call: TRBD1; j_call: TRBJ1-2; cdr3_length: 13; v_call: TRBV19; cdr3_aa: CASNQDRGYGYTF; cdr3_nt: TGTGCCAGTAATCAGGACAGGGGATATGGCTACACCTTC
clone_size: few; d_call: TRBD2; j_call: TRBJ2-7; cdr3_length: 17; v_call: TRBV4-2; cdr3_aa: CASSQEVLAGGLDEQYF; cdr3_nt: TGTGCCAGCAGCCAAGAAGTCCTAGCGGGAGGGCTGGACGAGCAGTACTTC
clone_size: NA; d_call: NA; j_call: TRBJ2-7; cdr3_length: 14; v_call: TRBV21-1; cdr3_aa: CASMLGTVSYEQYF; cdr3_nt: TGTGCCAGCATGTTAGGGACAGTCTCCTACGAGCAGTACTTC
clone_size: NA; d_call: TRBD1; j_call: TRBJ2-2; cdr3_length: 15; v_call: TRBV19; cdr3_aa: CASSRTGMSRGELFF; cdr3_nt: TGTGCCAGTAGTCGGACAGGGATGTCGCGTGGGGAGCTGTTTTTT
clone_size: NA; d_call: TRBD2; j_call: TRBJ2-2; cdr3_length: 16; v_call: TRBV7-8; cdr3_aa: CASSLGAGGPTGELFF; cdr3_nt: TGTGCCAGCAGCTTGGGAGCGGGAGGTCCGACCGGGGAGCTGTTTTTT
clone_size: NA; d_call: NA; j_call: TRBJ1-5; cdr3_length: 16; v_call: TRBV28; cdr3_aa: CATRGPRLQGNQPQHF; cdr3_nt: TGTGCCACCAGGGGTCCCAGGTTGCAGGGCAATCAGCCCCAGCATTTT
clone_size: few; d_call: TRBD1; j_call: TRBJ2-2; cdr3_length: 15; v_call: TRBV6-1; cdr3_aa: CASSLRDRGAGELFF; cdr3_nt: TGTGCCAGCAGTCTGCGGGACAGGGGTGCCGGGGAGCTGTTTTTT
clone_size: NA; d_call: TRBD2; j_call: TRBJ2-1; cdr3_length: 16; v_call: TRBV9; cdr3_aa: CASSVLAGGTRNEQFF; cdr3_nt: TGTGCCAGCAGCGTACTAGCGGGAGGGACCAGGAATGAGCAGTTCTTC
clone_size: NA; d_call: TRBD1; j_call: TRBJ2-1; cdr3_length: 15; v_call: TRBV10-3; cdr3_aa: CAISASPTQTGEQFF; cdr3_nt: TGTGCCATCAGTGCGTCCCCCACTCAGACAGGGGAGCAGTTCTTC
clone_size: NA; d_call: NA; j_call: TRBJ1-1; cdr3_length: 12; v_call: TRBV7-9; cdr3_aa: CASNVGGAEAFF; cdr3_nt: TGTGCCAGCAACGTAGGAGGGGCTGAAGCTTTCTTT